This passage covers 12 T cell receptor beta chains from one sample sequenced in a study of cytomegalovirus exposure and HLA in healthy donors. PCR amplification relied on 60 Vbeta primers (plus 13 Jbeta primers). Method: immunoSEQ multiplex PCR; TCRdb's copy keeps in-frame clones and lacks some. Of around 140,000 clones listed, roughly 80% are singletons. The sequencing sample was made of PBMCs. These receptors were collected from a man aged 35-49 years in good health and CMV-seronegative.

This chain links TRBV15 with TRBJ1-2; 8 bases map to TRBD1. V was pared by 0 bases and J by 3 bases, with 3 bases of the junction left unmatched. CDR1 is LNHNV and CDR2 is YYDKDF in the germline V gene (reference sequence). The CDR3 extends over 15 amino acids. The CDR3 nucleotides are TGTGCCACCAGCAGAGACAGGGGGCGCCACTATGGCTACACCTTC. Amino acid sequence: CATSRDRGRHYGYTF.

The J gene is TRBJ2-7, the V gene TRBV7-3, with D possibly being TRBD1 (6 bases). V gave up 5 bases and J gave up 6 bases, with 29 bases separating them. CDR1 and CDR2 (germline): SGHTA, FQGTGA. This CDR3 region has 18 residues. The CDR3 DNA sequence: TGTGCCAGCAGCCCGAACCCGCAGGGGAACATACCCATGAGCGAGCAGTACTTC. It specifies CASSPNPQGNIPMSEQYF.

This chain uses TRBV19 with TRBJ2-2; 10 bases map to TRBD2. This CDR3 is 15 amino acids long. V was pared by 6 bases and J by 1 base, with 2 bases of the junction left unmatched. Germline loops: CDR1 LNHDA, CDR2 SQIVND (reference sequence). DNA for the CDR3: TGTGCCAGTAGCTTAGCGGGGGGGAACACCGGGGAGCTGTTTTTT. The encoded protein is CASSLAGGNTGELFF.

Only one count was recorded for this clone. CDR3 in DNA: TGTGCCAGCAGCAAACAAGGACAGGGGTCACAAGAGACCCAGTACTTC. Translating gives CASSKQGQGSQETQYF. This chain uses TRBV21-1 with TRBJ2-5; the table gives TRBD1 as D, unverified against the DNA. TRBV21-1 is annotated as a pseudogene. The CDR3 consists of 16 residues.

This chain uses TRBV30 with TRBJ2-5; 9 bases align to TRBD2. The trim removed 7 bases at V and 1 base at J, leaving 7 bases unmatched. This CDR3 has 14 amino acids. Germline V gene data show CDR1 as GTSNPN and CDR2 as SVGIG (reference sequence). CDR3 region: CAFRSSGVQETQYF. The CDR3 nucleotides are TGTGCCTTTCGGTCTAGCGGGGTCCAAGAGACCCAGTACTTC.

The V gene is TRBV19, the J gene TRBJ1-6; D not resolved. The V gene's germline CDR1 is LNHDA and CDR2 SQIVND (reference sequence). The CDR3 spans 13 residues. The V and J ends lost 8 bases and 2 bases respectively, with 7 bases between them. The CDR3, as DNA: TGTGCCAGTCAGTATACCTATAATTCACCCCTCCACTTT. Protein sequence: CASQYTYNSPLHF.

This clone occurred once. This rearrangement joins TRBV7-2 to TRBJ1-6, with TRBD1 identical over 8 bases. Trimming removed 1 base from V and 5 bases from J; junction bases left unmatched: 7. Germline V gene sequence: CDR1 SGHTA, CDR2 FQGNSA. The CDR3 contains 17 residues. CDR3 protein: CASSLGTRTGNNSPLHF. For the CDR3, the DNA is TGTGCCAGCAGCTTAGGAACCCGGACAGGGAATAATTCACCCCTCCACTTT.

The chain uses TRBV7-9 and TRBJ1-1; 7 nucleotides agree with TRBD1. CDR1 and CDR2 from the germline V gene are SEHNR and FQNEAQ (reference sequence). The trim removed 7 bases at V and 0 bases at J, leaving 8 bases unmatched. CDR3 length: 15 residues. As DNA, the CDR3 is TGTGCCAGCAAACCTCCTGACAGGGTGAACACTGAAGCTTTCTTT. It codes for CASKPPDRVNTEAFF.

This chain joins TRBV6-1 and TRBJ1-1; 8 nucleotides agree with TRBD1. Germline trimming cut 1 base from V and 8 bases from J; bases unmatched to any gene: 6. Germline V gene sequence: CDR1 MNHNS, CDR2 SASEGT. This CDR3 comprises 14 residues. The CDR3 protein is CASSEGGDRIEAFF. The DNA of the CDR3 is TGTGCCAGCAGTGAAGGGGGGGACAGGATCGAAGCTTTCTTT.

V usage is TRBV9 and J usage is TRBJ2-5; D might be TRBD1 (5 bases). This CDR3 spans 16 amino acids. With 3 bases removed from V and 2 bases from J, the gap between germline ends came to 17 bases. CDR1 and CDR2 from the germline V gene are SGDLS and YYNGEE. The CDR3 sequence: CASSEGRATAQETQYF. Here the CDR3 DNA reads TGTGCCAGCAGCGAGGGCCGCGCGACAGCTCAAGAGACCCAGTACTTC.

The chain uses TRBV7-8 and TRBJ1-1; no definite D call. Germline V CDR1 and CDR2: SGHVS, FQNEAQ. The CDR3 spans 15 residues. Trimming cost V 2 bases and J 2 bases, with 12 bases left between them. CDR3 nucleotide sequence: TGTGCCAGCAGCTTAAGAGATAACGCAAACACTGAAGCTTTCTTT. This codes for CASSLRDNANTEAFF.

The chain has TRBV5-1 and TRBJ1-1, with a weak D call TRBD1 (6 bases). CDR3 length: 16 residues. CDR1 is SGHRS, CDR2 YFSETQ, per germline. V was trimmed by 7 bases and J by 4 bases, leaving 23 bases between them. The CDR3 DNA is TGCGCCAGCGAGTTGGGCAGGGGTAGGGGGTTCACTGAAGCTTTCTTT. It encodes CASELGRGRGFTEAFF. The variable domain in full, completed from reference TRBV5-1 and TRBJ1-1, reads KAGVTQTPRYLIKTRGQQVTLSCSPISGHRSVSWYQQTPGQGLQFLFEYFSETQRNKGNFPGRFSGRQFSNSRSEMNVSTLELGDSALYLCASELGRGRGFTEAFFGQGTRLTVV.